The next 17 T cell receptor beta chains were all read from a single sample in a study of regulatory T cells in long-lasting Graves disease. Regarding time point: persistent/refractory GD, antithyroid drugs over 5 years with positive TRAb. Following extraction of RNA from PBMCs, that RNA was used to make the TCR library. Building the TCR beta libraries relied on iRepertoire HTBI primers, and CDR3 regions underwent Arm-PCR. Using its own MiXCR run on the multiplex PCR reads, TCRdb lists one record per CDR3 protein. Among over 300,000 distinct CDR3 sequences, roughly a fifth were seen once, and the ten largest hold over 25%. This material consisted of peripheral blood mononuclear cells (PBMCs), taken when the disease was refractory, from a patient treated with antithyroid drugs. The source of these receptors is a female donor with Graves disease.

This clonotype was recorded many times. J is TRBJ1-2 and V is TRBV28; D is uncertain. The CDR3 has 13 residues. Trimming took 6 bases from V and 6 from J, leaving 14 bases between them. In germline, CDR1 is MDHEN, CDR2 SYDVKM. CDR3 sequence (DNA): TGTGCCAGCAGCCTCCAGCAGGTGGATGGCTACACCTTC. Protein product: CASSLQQVDGYTF.

On this clonotype: Just one base apart from a much larger clone, this may be a read error. The chain combines TRBV20-1 with TRBJ2-5, with D tentatively TRBD2 (5 bases). The germline V gene has CDR1 DFQATT and CDR2 SNEGSKA (reference sequence). The CDR3 covers 15 residues. CDR3 in amino acids: CSAITYNSGEEIQYF. The CDR3 bases are TGCAGTGCTATAACGTACAACAGCGGAGAGGAGATCCAGTACTTC.

CDR3: CASSQESTARGYEKLFF. The CDR3 nucleotides read TGCGCCAGCAGCCAAGAATCGACAGCCCGCGGATACGAAAAACTGTTTTTT. The chain carries TRBV4-3 and TRBJ1-4, with D perhaps matching TRBD1 (5 bases). V was pared by 0 bases and J by 8 bases, with 19 bases between. In germline, CDR1 is LGHNA, CDR2 YSLEER. The CDR3 extends over 17 amino acids.

The sample holds a few counts of this clonotype. J is TRBJ1-1 and V is TRBV27; D is possibly TRBD1 (5 bases). The CDR3 sequence is 13 residues long. V gave up 9 bases and J gave up 5 bases, with 16 bases separating them. Germline V CDR1 and CDR2: MNHEY, SMNVEV (reference sequence). DNA of the CDR3: TGTGCCAGTTCAAGGGGAAGTAGAACTGAAGCTTTCTTT. Translating gives CASSRGSRTEAFF.

This clonotype came up many times. CDR3 protein: CASSLRREETQYF. As DNA, the CDR3 is TGTGCCAGCTCACTGCGCCGAGAAGAGACCCAGTACTTC. The chain links TRBV7-2 to TRBJ2-5; no firm D call. Trimming cost V 8 bases and J 3 bases, with 13 bases left between them. Germline V gene sequence: CDR1 SGHTA, CDR2 FQGNSA. The CDR3 extends over 13 amino acids.

The chain employs TRBV5-5 and TRBJ2-1; D unresolved. V was pared by 0 bases and J by 3 bases, with 7 bases between. The CDR3 consists of 14 residues. The germline V gene has CDR1 SGHKS and CDR2 YYEKEE (reference sequence). As DNA, the CDR3 is TGTGCCAGCAGCTTGGTTTCAGTCTACAATGAGCAGTTCTTC. This translates into CASSLVSVYNEQFF.

The table lists this clonotype with many counts. The chain has TRBV6-2 or TRBV6-3 and TRBJ2-5; TRBD1 or TRBD2 may be the D gene (5 bases each). Germline V lookup: CDR1 MNHEY, CDR2 SVGEGT. V shed 10 bases and J shed 7 bases, with 19 bases lying between them. This CDR3 spans 13 amino acids. CDR3: CAIQPGTSPTQYF. DNA of the CDR3: TGTGCCATCCAACCCGGGACCTCTCCGACCCAGTACTTC.

The rearrangement joins TRBV20-1 to TRBJ1-5; maybe TRBD1 (5 bases). CDR3 length equals 14 residues. V was shortened by 5 bases and J by 2 bases, with 13 bases between the two germline ends. CDR1 is DFQATT and CDR2 is SNEGSKA in the germline V gene (reference sequence). CDR3 residues: CSAPTGSGNQPQHF. DNA for the CDR3: TGCAGTGCTCCCACAGGTTCGGGCAATCAGCCCCAGCATTTT.

In this sample, this clonotype turned up a few times. The rearrangement joins TRBV4-1 to TRBJ2-7; either TRBD1 or TRBD2 may supply D (5 bases each). The CDR3 runs to 18 residues. The V and J ends lost 6 bases and 0 bases respectively, with 24 bases between them. Germline CDR1 and CDR2: MGHRA and YSYEKL. The CDR3 DNA is TGCGCCAGCAGTCCCCTGATGGGTCGGGGCCCTAGCTCCTACGAGCAGTACTTC. It translates to CASSPLMGRGPSSYEQYF.

This clonotype was found many times. The chain joins TRBV7-2 to TRBJ1-2; no clear D gene. Germline V gene data show CDR1 as SGHTA and CDR2 as FQGNSA. With 7 bases removed from V and 6 bases from J, the gap between germline ends came to 15 bases. The CDR3 consists of 13 residues. The CDR3 DNA reads TGTGCCAGCATGGAAAGACCACTCCATGGCTACACCTTC. Translating gives CASMERPLHGYTF.

This clonotype was detected ten times or more. The chain carries TRBV28 and TRBJ1-5; possible D gene TRBD1, 5 bases. There are 12 residues in the CDR3. Per germline, CDR1 MDHEN and CDR2 SYDVKM. V gave up 6 bases and J gave up 7 bases, with 10 bases separating them. The CDR3 here is CASSLRVQPQHF. In nucleotides, the CDR3 is TGTGCCAGCAGCCTCAGGGTACAGCCCCAGCATTTT.

This clonotype was detected many times. The V and J genes are TRBV11-3 and TRBJ2-5; D perhaps matches TRBD2 (5 bases). Trimming cost V 0 bases and J 4 bases, with 15 bases left between them. The germline gives CDR1 SGHNT, CDR2 YENEEA. This CDR3 is built from 16 residues. CDR3: CASSLDRLEVGETQYF. In nucleotides, the CDR3 is TGTGCCAGCAGCTTAGATAGGCTGGAGGTCGGAGAGACCCAGTACTTC.

This clonotype has just one count. The chain employs TRBV19 and TRBJ2-7; D perhaps matches TRBD1 (6 bases). Trimming took off 3 bases at V and 1 base at J, with 13 bases between the two ends. CDR3 size: 15 residues. Per germline, CDR1 LNHDA and CDR2 SQIVND (reference sequence). CDR3 sequence (DNA): TGTGCCAGTAGTATGACAGGTATGCCATCCTACGAGCAGTACTTC. Translation: CASSMTGMPSYEQYF.

This clonotype was detected ten times or more. The chain carries TRBV28 and TRBJ2-2; 13 bases line up with TRBD2. The CDR3 has 15 amino acids. The V segment lost 4 bases and the J segment 5 bases; nucleotides outside the gene matches: 1. In germline, CDR1 is MDHEN, CDR2 SYDVKM. This CDR3 is CASSWTSGRTGELFF. CDR3 DNA sequence: TGTGCCAGCAGTTGGACTAGCGGGAGAACCGGGGAGCTGTTTTTT.

The chain's CDR3 is CASSYSRKGGRGSNEQFF. CDR3 DNA sequence: TGTGCCAGCAGTTACTCGAGGAAGGGGGGGCGTGGCAGCAATGAGCAGTTCTTC. The rearrangement uses TRBV6-5 and TRBJ2-1; TRBD2 might be the D (7 bases). The germline CDR1 and CDR2 sequences are MNHEY and SVGAGI. Between the trimmed V and J ends, which lost 0 bases and 6 bases, there was a span of 21 bases. CDR3 length equals 18 residues.

V and J are TRBV7-9 and TRBJ1-4; D is unresolved. V lost 1 base and J 6 bases, leaving 9 bases between the germline ends. The CDR3 covers 14 residues. Germline V lookup: CDR1 SEHNR, CDR2 FQNEAQ (reference sequence). This chain's CDR3 is CASSLGGGDEKLFF. For the CDR3, the DNA is TGTGCCAGCAGCTTAGGAGGCGGCGATGAAAAACTGTTTTTT.

At least ten counts were recorded for this clonotype. The gene calls are TRBV7-2 and TRBJ2-7, with D possibly being TRBD2 (6 bases). V dropped 3 bases and J dropped 7 bases, with 22 bases sitting between them. The CDR3 covers 16 residues. Germline V gene sequence: CDR1 SGHTA, CDR2 FQGNSA. Written as DNA, the CDR3 is TGTGCCAGCAGCTTGCCCGGGGGACTGGGGGTACGAGAGCAGTACTTC. As protein: CASSLPGGLGVREQYF.